Listed below are T cell receptor beta chains from one sample, sequenced in a study of human CD4 T cells and Enterobacteriaceae. The data were produced by immunoSEQ multiplex PCR, yet TCRdb's version contains in-frame clones alone and is incomplete. The table lists some 29,000 clones, 82% of them singletons. The sequenced sample consisted of memory CD4+ T cells from blood. These receptors were taken from a human donor in good health. Both conserved end residues are part of each CDR3. D genes are given only for firm matches. Not all rows give a size; the values are once, few, many and, for expanded clones, a class.

CDR3nt: TGTGCCAGCAGTACCTTACCCAGGGGGGAGACCCAGTACTTC
CDR3aa: CASSTLPRGETQYF
d_gene: TRBD1
v_gene: TRBV6-1
j_gene: TRBJ2-5
abundance: -

CDR3nt: TGCAGTGCTAGCCCAAACTATGGCTACACCTTC
CDR3aa: CSASPNYGYTF
d_gene: -
v_gene: TRBV20-1
j_gene: TRBJ1-2
abundance: -

CDR3nt: TGTGCCAGCAGTTACTCAACTGGTTACAATGAGCAGTTCTTC
CDR3aa: CASSYSTGYNEQFF
d_gene: -
v_gene: TRBV6-5
j_gene: TRBJ2-1
abundance: -

CDR3nt: TGTGCCAGCACCGAGGAACTAGCGGGATCCAATGAGCAGTTCTTC
CDR3aa: CASTEELAGSNEQFF
d_gene: TRBD2
v_gene: TRBV2
j_gene: TRBJ2-1
abundance: -

CDR3nt: TGTGCCAGCAATAGGGGAGGTAGCAATCAGCCCCAGCATTTT
CDR3aa: CASNRGGSNQPQHF
d_gene: -
v_gene: TRBV7-9
j_gene: TRBJ1-5
abundance: -

CDR3nt: TGTGCCAGCAGCAAACGTCCCCACAATGAGCAGTTCTTC
CDR3aa: CASSKRPHNEQFF
d_gene: -
v_gene: TRBV21-1
j_gene: TRBJ2-1
abundance: -

CDR3nt: TGTGCCAGCAGCCCACAACAGGGAACTAACTATGGCTACACCTTC
CDR3aa: CASSPQQGTNYGYTF
d_gene: -
v_gene: TRBV5-4
j_gene: TRBJ1-2
abundance: once

CDR3nt: TGTGCCAGCAGATTACAGGGAAAGAACGGCTACACCTTC
CDR3aa: CASRLQGKNGYTF
d_gene: -
v_gene: TRBV27
j_gene: TRBJ1-2
abundance: -

CDR3nt: TGTGCCAGTAGTAGGAGGCCGGGACAGGGGGCTTTCAGTTATACGCAGTATTTT
CDR3aa: CASSRRPGQGAFSYTQYF
d_gene: TRBD1
v_gene: TRBV19
j_gene: TRBJ2-3
abundance: -

CDR3nt: TGTGCCAGCAGCAGAAACACCGGGGAGCTGTTTTTT
CDR3aa: CASSRNTGELFF
d_gene: -
v_gene: TRBV9
j_gene: TRBJ2-2
abundance: few

CDR3nt: TGTGCCAGCAGCTTAAAGGGGTTTGGCAATGAGCAGTTCTTC
CDR3aa: CASSLKGFGNEQFF
d_gene: -
v_gene: TRBV7-9
j_gene: TRBJ2-1
abundance: -

CDR3nt: TGTGCCAGCAGCCCGGCTACATCGAGCGGGCACCATGAGCAGTTCTTC
CDR3aa: CASSPATSSGHHEQFF
d_gene: -
v_gene: TRBV7-3
j_gene: TRBJ2-1
abundance: -

CDR3nt: TGTGCCAGCAGTGGGGGACCTAGGGACGAGCAGTACTTC
CDR3aa: CASSGGPRDEQYF
d_gene: -
v_gene: TRBV6-5
j_gene: TRBJ2-7
abundance: -

CDR3nt: TGCGCCAGCAGGTCGGGGTTGATCACAGATACGCAGTATTTT
CDR3aa: CASRSGLITDTQYF
d_gene: -
v_gene: TRBV5-1
j_gene: TRBJ2-3
abundance: -

CDR3nt: TGTGCCAGCAGCCAAACCCTCGGACAGGGAAGCTACGAGCAGTACTTC
CDR3aa: CASSQTLGQGSYEQYF
d_gene: TRBD1
v_gene: TRBV14
j_gene: TRBJ2-7
abundance: -

CDR3nt: TGTGCCAGCGGGTCACTCTCCTACGAGCAGTACTTC
CDR3aa: CASGSLSYEQYF
d_gene: -
v_gene: TRBV28
j_gene: TRBJ2-7
abundance: -

CDR3nt: TGTGCCAGCAGCTTACGCGGGAGAGCCTACGAGCAGTACTTC
CDR3aa: CASSLRGRAYEQYF
d_gene: TRBD2
v_gene: TRBV5-6
j_gene: TRBJ2-7
abundance: -

CDR3nt: TGTGCCAGCAGTTTCTCCGGGACAGGGAAGGCCTACGAGCAGTACTTC
CDR3aa: CASSFSGTGKAYEQYF
d_gene: TRBD1
v_gene: TRBV6-5
j_gene: TRBJ2-7
abundance: -

CDR3nt: TGTGCCAGCAGTGAAAGGGGGAGAGCCGAGCAGTACTTC
CDR3aa: CASSERGRAEQYF
d_gene: -
v_gene: TRBV6-1
j_gene: TRBJ2-7
abundance: -

CDR3nt: TGTGCCTGGGACAGGGTTGGAGAGACCCAGTACTTC
CDR3aa: CAWDRVGETQYF
d_gene: TRBD1
v_gene: TRBV30
j_gene: TRBJ2-5
abundance: once

CDR3nt: TGTGCCAGCACTCCCCCTAGCGGGAGTCCCTACAATGAGCAGTTCTTC
CDR3aa: CASTPPSGSPYNEQFF
d_gene: TRBD2
v_gene: TRBV5-4
j_gene: TRBJ2-1
abundance: once

CDR3nt: TGTGCCAGCTCACCACTGGCAGGGGAACCTTCGGGAGCCAACGTCCTGACTTTC
CDR3aa: CASSPLAGEPSGANVLTF
d_gene: -
v_gene: TRBV18
j_gene: TRBJ2-6
abundance: -

CDR3nt: TGCGCCAGCAGCTTGGTGTCCGGGACAGGGGATTGGTACACTGAAGCTTTCTTT
CDR3aa: CASSLVSGTGDWYTEAFF
d_gene: TRBD1
v_gene: TRBV5-1
j_gene: TRBJ1-1
abundance: few

CDR3nt: TGTGCCAGCAGAAGGGTCGGGGCTTCCTACGAGCAGTACTTC
CDR3aa: CASRRVGASYEQYF
d_gene: -
v_gene: TRBV6-6
j_gene: TRBJ2-7
abundance: -

CDR3nt: TGTGCCTTAACTAGGGGGGGCTACGAGCAGTACTTC
CDR3aa: CALTRGGYEQYF
d_gene: -
v_gene: TRBV30
j_gene: TRBJ2-7
abundance: -

CDR3nt: TGTGCCAGTGCCAGGGAGGATCAGCCCCAGCATTTT
CDR3aa: CASAREDQPQHF
d_gene: -
v_gene: TRBV7-9
j_gene: TRBJ1-5
abundance: -

CDR3nt: TGTGCCAGCAGTTTAGGGTCAGGGGGCTTTGGCTATGGCTACACCTTC
CDR3aa: CASSLGSGGFGYGYTF
d_gene: TRBD1
v_gene: TRBV28
j_gene: TRBJ1-2
abundance: -

CDR3nt: TGTGCCAGCAAAAACTACGGGGGCCTGGATCCCAAAAACATTCAGTACTTC
CDR3aa: CASKNYGGLDPKNIQYF
d_gene: -
v_gene: TRBV2
j_gene: TRBJ2-4
abundance: once